Following are 10 T cell receptor beta chains from one sample sequenced in a study of T cell responses to AZD1222 COVID-19 vaccine. Repertoires were generated with immunoSEQ multiplex PCR, while TCRdb's copy carries only in-frame clones and drops some. In the table there are approximately 110,000 clones, approximately 85% of which are singletons. Sequences were derived from peripheral blood, sampled 28 days after the second AZD1222 dose. The receptors were gathered from an adult who received the AZD1222 COVID-19 vaccine.

This clone was counted ten times or more. This CDR3 is also generated by other DNA sequences in the sample. As DNA, the CDR3 is TGCGCCAGCAGCCAAGATCGAGCTAACTATGGCTACACCTTC. Translated: CASSQDRANYGYTF. V gene TRBV4-3 combines with J gene TRBJ1-2, with D unresolved. Germline V gene sequence: CDR1 LGHNA, CDR2 YSLEER. V lost 0 bases and J lost 0, with 5 bases in between. The CDR3 is 14 amino acids.

This clone appeared a single time. The V call is TRBV14, the J call TRBJ2-4, with 8 bases identical to TRBD1. Losses at the gene ends were 5 bases for V and 9 bases for J; bases not matched to a gene: 9. The CDR3 has 14 amino acids. The germline V gene has CDR1 SGHDN and CDR2 FVKESK. The CDR3 is CASSSRGQGGIQYF. The DNA for the CDR3 is TGTGCCAGCAGCTCAAGAGGACAGGGCGGCATTCAGTACTTC.

The rearrangement uses TRBV7-7 and TRBJ1-3, with 7 bases fitting TRBD1. Per germline, CDR1 SSHAT and CDR2 FNYEAQ (reference sequence). Trimming cost V 10 bases and J 0 bases; bases outside gene matches: 3. The CDR3 spans 13 residues. The CDR3: CATGQFSGNTIYF. The CDR3 bases are TGTGCCACGGGACAGTTCTCTGGAAACACCATATATTTT.

The V call is TRBV18, the J call TRBJ1-1; D remains ambiguous. The germline V gene has CDR1 KGHSH and CDR2 LQKENI. This CDR3 contains 12 residues. V was cut by 1 base and J by 7 bases, with 7 bases left in between. The CDR3 DNA follows: TGTGCCAGCTCACCACGCGCGGGTGAAGCTTTCTTT. Amino acid sequence: CASSPRAGEAFF.

This rearrangement joins TRBV19 to TRBJ1-5, with a weak D call TRBD1 (6 bases). V dropped 6 bases and J dropped 3 bases, with 18 bases sitting between them. The CDR3 consists of 16 residues. Germline V gene lookup returns CDR1 LNHDA and CDR2 SQIVND (reference sequence). Written as DNA, the CDR3 is TGTGCCAGTAGCCCTGGACAGTACGCGGACAATCAGCCCCAGCATTTT. This codes for CASSPGQYADNQPQHF.

The chain couples TRBV6-1 to TRBJ1-1; D gene uncertain. CDR3 length: 15 residues. The germline CDR1 and CDR2 sequences are MNHNS and SASEGT. Deletions cut 0 bases from V and 5 bases from J, with 13 bases between. CDR3 in amino acids: CASSEAVEGRTEAFF. CDR3 in DNA: TGTGCCAGCAGTGAAGCGGTGGAGGGAAGAACTGAAGCTTTCTTT.

The rearrangement uses TRBV30 and TRBJ1-2; 9 nucleotides agree with TRBD1. CDR3 length equals 15 residues. The J segment lost 5 bases and the V segment lost 8 bases, leaving 15 bases of the junction unmatched. Germline assignment: CDR1 GTSNPN and CDR2 SVGIG (reference sequence). CDR3 nucleotides: TGTGCCACGTACCGGGACAGGGCTGCGACGTATGGCTACACCTTC. Amino acids: CATYRDRAATYGYTF.

The V call is TRBV5-1, the J call TRBJ2-7; no reliable D call. V lost 4 bases and J lost 3, with 8 bases in between. The CDR3 is 12 residues long. Germline V lookup: CDR1 SGHRS, CDR2 YFSETQ. The CDR3 DNA sequence: TGCGCCAGCAGCAGCGAACGCTACGAGCAGTACTTC. It is translated as CASSSERYEQYF.

The chain combines TRBV28 with TRBJ1-1; D remains unclear. The CDR3 has 16 residues. In germline, CDR1 is MDHEN, CDR2 SYDVKM. V lost 4 bases and J lost 5, with 20 bases in between. The CDR3 protein is CASSSASAGGITEAFF. DNA of the CDR3: TGTGCCAGCAGTTCCGCTTCGGCCGGTGGGATAACTGAAGCTTTCTTT. Looking up the rest from reference TRBV28 and TRBJ1-1 gives the full variable domain: DVKVTQSSRYLVKRTGEKVFLECVQDMDHENMFWYRQDPGLGLRLIYFSYDVKMKEKGDIPEGYSVSREKKERFSLILESASTNQTSMYLCASSSASAGGITEAFFGQGTRLTVV.

CDR3 in DNA: TGTGCCTGGAGTGTCATCAGGGGGTTTGGCTACACCTTC. Its protein is CAWSVIRGFGYTF. V is TRBV30 and J is TRBJ1-2, with 7 bases fitting TRBD1. Losses at the gene ends were 0 bases for V and 7 bases for J; bases not matched to a gene: 5. CDR3 length: 13 amino acids. CDR1 is GTSNPN, CDR2 SVGIG, per germline (reference sequence).